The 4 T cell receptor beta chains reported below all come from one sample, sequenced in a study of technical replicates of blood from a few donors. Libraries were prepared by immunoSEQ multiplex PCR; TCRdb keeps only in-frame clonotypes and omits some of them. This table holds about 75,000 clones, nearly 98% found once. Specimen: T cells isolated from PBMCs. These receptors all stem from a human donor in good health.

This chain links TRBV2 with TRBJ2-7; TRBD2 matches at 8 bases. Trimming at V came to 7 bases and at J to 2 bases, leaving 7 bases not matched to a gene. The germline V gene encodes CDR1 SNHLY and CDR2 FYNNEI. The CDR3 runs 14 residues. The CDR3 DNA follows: TGTGCCAGCATCCTCGGGGGGGAGCCCTACGAGCAGTACTTC. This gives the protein CASILGGEPYEQYF.

CDR3 coding DNA: TGTGCCACCCTAGACAGTCTTCGCAATCAGCCCCAGCATTTT. Translation: CATLDSLRNQPQHF. The rearrangement joins TRBV28 to TRBJ1-5, with D possibly matching TRBD1 (5 bases). The V gene's germline CDR1 is MDHEN and CDR2 SYDVKM. V was shortened by 10 bases and J by 2 bases, with 15 bases between the two germline ends. CDR3 length: 14 residues.

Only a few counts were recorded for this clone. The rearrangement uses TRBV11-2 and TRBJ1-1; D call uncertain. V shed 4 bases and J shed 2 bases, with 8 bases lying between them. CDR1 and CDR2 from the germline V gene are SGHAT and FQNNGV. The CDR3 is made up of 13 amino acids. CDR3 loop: CASSSDLNTEAFF. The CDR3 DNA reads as TGTGCCAGCAGCTCGGACTTAAACACTGAAGCTTTCTTT.

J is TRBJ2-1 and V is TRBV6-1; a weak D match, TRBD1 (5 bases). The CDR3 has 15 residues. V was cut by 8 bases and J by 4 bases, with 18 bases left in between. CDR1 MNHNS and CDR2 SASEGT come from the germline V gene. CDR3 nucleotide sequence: TGTGCCAGCGCAACCACAGGAAAAATTTACAATGAGCAGTTCTTC. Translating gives CASATTGKIYNEQFF.